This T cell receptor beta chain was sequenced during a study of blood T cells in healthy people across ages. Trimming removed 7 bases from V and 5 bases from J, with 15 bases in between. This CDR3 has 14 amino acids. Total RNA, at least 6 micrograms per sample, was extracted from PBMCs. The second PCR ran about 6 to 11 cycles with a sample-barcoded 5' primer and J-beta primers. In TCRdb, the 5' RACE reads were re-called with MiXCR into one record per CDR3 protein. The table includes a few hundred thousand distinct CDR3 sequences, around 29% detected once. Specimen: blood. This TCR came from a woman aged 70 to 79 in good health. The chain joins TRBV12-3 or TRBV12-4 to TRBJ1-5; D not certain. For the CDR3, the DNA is TGTGCCAGCAAAGATGCCGGGCCGGATCAGCCCCAGCATTTT. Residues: CASKDAGPDQPQHF.